Below, one TCR beta chain is given with its context. Its target is not known. The data belong to a study of OX40 agonist ivuxolimab in advanced cancers. Across the study: The drug used for patients, ivuxolimab, was an agonistic anti-OX40 (CD134) antibody. Averaging 60 years in age, with a range of roughly 20 to 90, the cohort was approximately 83% male.

The table came from immunoSEQ multiplex PCR; TCRdb's copy has only in-frame clones and leaves some out. The sample carries roughly 53,000 clones, just under 80% recorded once. General study findings and limits: The average count of expanded clones was higher among CD8+ T cells than among CD4+.

The clonotype comes from an adult with an advanced solid tumor such as melanoma, head and neck, liver or kidney cancer. The sample was CD4+ or CD8+ T cells sorted from blood, taken in a trial of the OX40 agonist ivuxolimab.

CDR3 loop: CASNTGPGIQYF. Here the CDR3 DNA reads TGTGCCAGCAATACAGGGCCGGGCATTCAGTACTTC. The chain joins TRBV2 to TRBJ2-4, with D possibly being TRBD1 (6 bases). CDR3 length equals 12 residues. Per germline, CDR1 SNHLY and CDR2 FYNNEI. Trimming took off 7 bases at V and 9 bases at J, with 13 bases between the two ends.